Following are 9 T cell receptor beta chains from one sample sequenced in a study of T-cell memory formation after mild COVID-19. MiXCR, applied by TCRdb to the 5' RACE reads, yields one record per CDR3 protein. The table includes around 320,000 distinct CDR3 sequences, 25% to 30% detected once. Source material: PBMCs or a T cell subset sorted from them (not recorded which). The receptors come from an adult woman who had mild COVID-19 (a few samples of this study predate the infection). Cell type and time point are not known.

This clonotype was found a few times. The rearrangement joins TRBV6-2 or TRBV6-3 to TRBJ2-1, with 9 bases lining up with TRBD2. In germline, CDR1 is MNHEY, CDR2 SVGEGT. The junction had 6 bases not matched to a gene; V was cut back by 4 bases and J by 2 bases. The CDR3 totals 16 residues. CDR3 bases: TGTGCCAGCAGTTCGCCGACTAGCGGACCCTACAATGAGCAGTTCTTC. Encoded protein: CASSSPTSGPYNEQFF.

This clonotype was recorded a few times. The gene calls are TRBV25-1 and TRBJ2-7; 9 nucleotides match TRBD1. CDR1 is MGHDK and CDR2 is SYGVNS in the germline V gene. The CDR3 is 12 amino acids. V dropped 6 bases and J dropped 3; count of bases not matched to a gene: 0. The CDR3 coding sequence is TGTGCCAGCAGGACAGGGGGCTACGAGCAGTACTTC. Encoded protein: CASRTGGYEQYF.

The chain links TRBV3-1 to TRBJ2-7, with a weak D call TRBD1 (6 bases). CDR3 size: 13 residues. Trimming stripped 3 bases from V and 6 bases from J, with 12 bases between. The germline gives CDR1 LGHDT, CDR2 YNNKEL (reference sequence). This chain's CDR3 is CASSQVTGSEQYF. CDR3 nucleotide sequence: TGTGCCAGCAGCCAGGTTACAGGGTCCGAGCAGTACTTC.

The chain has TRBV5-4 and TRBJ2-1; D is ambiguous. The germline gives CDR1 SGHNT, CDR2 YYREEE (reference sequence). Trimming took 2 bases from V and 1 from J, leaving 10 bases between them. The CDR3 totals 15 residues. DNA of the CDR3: TGTGCCAGCAGCTTTAGGCAGATTTCCTACAATGAGCAGTTCTTC. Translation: CASSFRQISYNEQFF.

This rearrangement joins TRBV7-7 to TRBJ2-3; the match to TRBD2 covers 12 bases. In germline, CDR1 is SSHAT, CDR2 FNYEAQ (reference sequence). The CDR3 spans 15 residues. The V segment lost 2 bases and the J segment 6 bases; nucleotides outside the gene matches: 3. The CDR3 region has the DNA TGTGCCAGCAGCTTATCCGGGACTAGCGGGGATACGCAGTATTTT. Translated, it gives CASSLSGTSGDTQYF.

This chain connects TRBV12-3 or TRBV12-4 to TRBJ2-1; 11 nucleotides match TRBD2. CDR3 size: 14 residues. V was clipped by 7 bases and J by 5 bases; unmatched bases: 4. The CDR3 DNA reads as TGTGCCAGCACCCTAGCGGGAGGCAACAATGAGCAGTTCTTC. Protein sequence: CASTLAGGNNEQFF.

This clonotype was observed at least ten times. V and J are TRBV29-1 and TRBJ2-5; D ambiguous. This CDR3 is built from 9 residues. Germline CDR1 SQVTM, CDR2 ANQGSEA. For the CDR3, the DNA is TGCAGTGTGGGGGAGACCCAGTACTTC. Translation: CSVGETQYF.

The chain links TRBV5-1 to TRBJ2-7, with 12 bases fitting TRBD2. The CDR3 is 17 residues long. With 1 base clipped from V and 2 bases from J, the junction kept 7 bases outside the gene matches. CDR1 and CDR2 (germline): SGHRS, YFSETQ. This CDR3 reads CASSLRTSGAKAYEQYF. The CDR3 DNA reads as TGCGCCAGCAGCTTGCGGACTAGCGGGGCCAAAGCCTACGAGCAGTACTTC.

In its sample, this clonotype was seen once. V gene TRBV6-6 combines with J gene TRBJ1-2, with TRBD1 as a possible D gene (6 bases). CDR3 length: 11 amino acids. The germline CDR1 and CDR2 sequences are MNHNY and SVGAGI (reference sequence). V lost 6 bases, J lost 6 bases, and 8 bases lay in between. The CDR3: CASRQGDGYTF. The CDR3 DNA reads TGTGCCAGCAGACAGGGCGATGGCTACACCTTC.